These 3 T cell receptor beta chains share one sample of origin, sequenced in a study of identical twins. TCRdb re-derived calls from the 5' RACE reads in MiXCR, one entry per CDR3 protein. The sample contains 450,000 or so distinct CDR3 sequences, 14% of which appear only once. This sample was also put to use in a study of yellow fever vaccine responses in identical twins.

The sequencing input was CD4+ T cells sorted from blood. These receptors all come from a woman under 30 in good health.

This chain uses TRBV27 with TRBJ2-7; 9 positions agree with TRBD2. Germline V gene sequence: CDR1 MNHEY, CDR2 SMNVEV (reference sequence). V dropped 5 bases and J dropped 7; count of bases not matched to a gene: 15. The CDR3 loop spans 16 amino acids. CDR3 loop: CASSLGGAGGLLEQYF. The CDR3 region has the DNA TGTGCCAGCAGTCTGGGGGGAGCGGGAGGCCTCTTAGAGCAGTACTTC.

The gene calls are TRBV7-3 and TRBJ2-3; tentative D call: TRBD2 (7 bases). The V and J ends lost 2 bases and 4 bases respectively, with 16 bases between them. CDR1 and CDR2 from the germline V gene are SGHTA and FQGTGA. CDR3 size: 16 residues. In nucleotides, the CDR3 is TGTGCCAGCAGCTTAGAGGGGCGGGGGCAAGCAGATACGCAGTATTTT. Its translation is CASSLEGRGQADTQYF.

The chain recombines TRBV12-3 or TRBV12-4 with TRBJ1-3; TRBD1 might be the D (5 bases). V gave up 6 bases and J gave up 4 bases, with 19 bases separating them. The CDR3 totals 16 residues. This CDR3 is CASSSGPGPVGNTIYF. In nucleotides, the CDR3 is TGTGCCAGCAGCTCAGGACCGGGGCCCGTAGGAAACACCATATATTTT.